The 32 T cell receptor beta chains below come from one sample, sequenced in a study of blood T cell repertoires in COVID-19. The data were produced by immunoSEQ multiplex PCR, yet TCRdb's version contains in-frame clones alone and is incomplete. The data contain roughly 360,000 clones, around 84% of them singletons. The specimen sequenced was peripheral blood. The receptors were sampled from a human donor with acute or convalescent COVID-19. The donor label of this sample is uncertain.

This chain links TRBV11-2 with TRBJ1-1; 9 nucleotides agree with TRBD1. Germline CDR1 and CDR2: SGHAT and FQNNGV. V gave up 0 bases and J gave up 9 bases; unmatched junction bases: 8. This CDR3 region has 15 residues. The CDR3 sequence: CASSLDGTGTPQAFF. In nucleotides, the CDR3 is TGTGCCAGCAGCTTAGACGGGACAGGGACCCCCCAAGCTTTCTTT. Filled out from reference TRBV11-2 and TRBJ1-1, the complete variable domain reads EAGVAQSPRYKIIEKRQSVAFWCNPISGHATLYWYQQILGQGPKLLIQFQNNGVVDDSQLPKDRFSAERLKGVDSTLKIQPAKLEDSAVYLCASSLDGTGTPQAFFGQGTRLTVV.

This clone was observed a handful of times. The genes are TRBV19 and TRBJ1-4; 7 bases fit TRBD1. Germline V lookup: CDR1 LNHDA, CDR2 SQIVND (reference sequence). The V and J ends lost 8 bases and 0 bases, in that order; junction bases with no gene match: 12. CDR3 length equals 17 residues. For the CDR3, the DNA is TGTGCCAGTCGGAGACAGGGAGGTCGATCAACTAATGAAAAACTGTTTTTT. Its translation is CASRRQGGRSTNEKLFF.

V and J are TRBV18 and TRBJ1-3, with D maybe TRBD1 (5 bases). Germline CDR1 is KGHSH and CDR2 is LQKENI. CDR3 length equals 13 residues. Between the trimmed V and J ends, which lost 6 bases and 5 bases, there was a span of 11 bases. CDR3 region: CASSRQTRNTIYF. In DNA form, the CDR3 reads TGTGCCAGCTCGCGACAGACGCGAAACACCATATATTTT.

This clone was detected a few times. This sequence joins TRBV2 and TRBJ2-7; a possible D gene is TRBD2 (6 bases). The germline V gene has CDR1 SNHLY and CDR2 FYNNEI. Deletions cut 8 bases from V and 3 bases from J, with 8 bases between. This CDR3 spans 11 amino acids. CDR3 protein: CASWGDYEQYF. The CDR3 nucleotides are TGTGCCAGCTGGGGGGACTACGAGCAGTACTTC.

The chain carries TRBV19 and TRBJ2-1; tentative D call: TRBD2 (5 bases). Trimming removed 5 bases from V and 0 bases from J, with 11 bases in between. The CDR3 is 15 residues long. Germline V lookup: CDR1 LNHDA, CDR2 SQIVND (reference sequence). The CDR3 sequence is CASSVGLPSYNEQFF. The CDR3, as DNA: TGTGCCAGTAGTGTCGGACTCCCCTCCTACAATGAGCAGTTCTTC.

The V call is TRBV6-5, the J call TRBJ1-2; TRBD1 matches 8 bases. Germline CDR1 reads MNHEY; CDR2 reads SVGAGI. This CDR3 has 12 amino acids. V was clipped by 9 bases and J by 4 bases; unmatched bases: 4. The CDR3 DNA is TGTGCCAGTTACGGGACAGGCTATGGCTACACCTTC. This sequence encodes CASYGTGYGYTF.

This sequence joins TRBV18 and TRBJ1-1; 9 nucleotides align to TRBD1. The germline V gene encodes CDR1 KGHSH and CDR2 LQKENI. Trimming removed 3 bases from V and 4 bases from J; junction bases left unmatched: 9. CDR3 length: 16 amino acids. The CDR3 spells CASSPGQGGLGTEAFF. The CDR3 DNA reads TGTGCCAGCTCACCGGGACAGGGTGGGTTGGGCACTGAAGCTTTCTTT.

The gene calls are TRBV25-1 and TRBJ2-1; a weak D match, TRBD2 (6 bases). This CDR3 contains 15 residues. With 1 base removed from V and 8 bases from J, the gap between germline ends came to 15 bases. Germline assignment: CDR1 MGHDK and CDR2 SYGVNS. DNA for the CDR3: TGTGCCAGCAGTGAATCGGGTAGCGGATGGGATGAGCAGTTCTTC. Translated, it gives CASSESGSGWDEQFF.

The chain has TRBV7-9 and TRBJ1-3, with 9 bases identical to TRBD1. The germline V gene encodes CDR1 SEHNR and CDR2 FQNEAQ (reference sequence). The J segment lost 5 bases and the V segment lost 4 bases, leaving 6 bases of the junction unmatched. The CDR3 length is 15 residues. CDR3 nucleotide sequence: TGTGCCAGCAGCTCCGGACAGGGGTGGCGAAACACCATATATTTT. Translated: CASSSGQGWRNTIYF.

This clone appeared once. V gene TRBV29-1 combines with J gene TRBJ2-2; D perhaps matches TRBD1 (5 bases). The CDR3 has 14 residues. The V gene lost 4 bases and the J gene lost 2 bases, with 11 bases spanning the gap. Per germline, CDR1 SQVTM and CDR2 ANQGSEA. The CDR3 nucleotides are TGCAGCGTTGCAAGGGGCGTAAACACCGGGGAGCTGTTTTTT. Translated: CSVARGVNTGELFF.

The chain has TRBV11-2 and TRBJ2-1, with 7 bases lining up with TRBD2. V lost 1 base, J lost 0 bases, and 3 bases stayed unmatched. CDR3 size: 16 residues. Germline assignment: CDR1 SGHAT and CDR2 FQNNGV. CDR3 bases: TGTGCCAGCAGCTTAGGGAGCGGGACCTCCTACAATGAGCAGTTCTTC. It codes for CASSLGSGTSYNEQFF.

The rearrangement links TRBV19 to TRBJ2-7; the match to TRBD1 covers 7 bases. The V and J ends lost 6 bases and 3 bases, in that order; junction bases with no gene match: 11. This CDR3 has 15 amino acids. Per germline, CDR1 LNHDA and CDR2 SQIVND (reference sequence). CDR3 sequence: CASRRTTGKNYEQYF. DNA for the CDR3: TGTGCCAGTAGGAGGACGACAGGGAAAAACTACGAGCAGTACTTC. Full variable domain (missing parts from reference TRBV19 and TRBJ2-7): DGGITQSPKYLFRKEGQNVTLSCEQNLNHDAMYWYRQDPGQGLRLIYYSQIVNDFQKGDIAEGYSVSREKKESFPLTVTSAQKNPTAFYLCASRRTTGKNYEQYFGPGTRLTVT.

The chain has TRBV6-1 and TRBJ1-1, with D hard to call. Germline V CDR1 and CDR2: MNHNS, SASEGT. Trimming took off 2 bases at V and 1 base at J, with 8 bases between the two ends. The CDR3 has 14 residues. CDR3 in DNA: TGTGCCAGCAGTGAATATCCGGGGAACACTGAAGCTTTCTTT. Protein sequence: CASSEYPGNTEAFF.

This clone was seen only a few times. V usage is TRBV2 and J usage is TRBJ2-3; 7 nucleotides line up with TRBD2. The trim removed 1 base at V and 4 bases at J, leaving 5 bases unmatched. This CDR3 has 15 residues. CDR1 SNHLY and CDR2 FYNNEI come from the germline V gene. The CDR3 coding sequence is TGTGCCAGCAGTGAAGAGGGTGGGGGGGCAGATACGCAGTATTTT. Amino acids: CASSEEGGGADTQYF.

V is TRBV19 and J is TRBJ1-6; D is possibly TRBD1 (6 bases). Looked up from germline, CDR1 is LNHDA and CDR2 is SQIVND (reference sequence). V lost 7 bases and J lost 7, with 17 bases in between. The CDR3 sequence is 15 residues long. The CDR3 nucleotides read TGTGCCAGTAAACCGGGACACAGGGAGAATTCACCCCTCCACTTT. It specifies CASKPGHRENSPLHF.

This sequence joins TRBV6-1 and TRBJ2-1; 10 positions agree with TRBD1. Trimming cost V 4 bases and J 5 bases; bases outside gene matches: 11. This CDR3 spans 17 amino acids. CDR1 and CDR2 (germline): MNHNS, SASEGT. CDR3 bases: TGTGCCAGCAGTGTTCCGGACAGGGGGTGGTACGACAATGAGCAGTTCTTC. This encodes CASSVPDRGWYDNEQFF.

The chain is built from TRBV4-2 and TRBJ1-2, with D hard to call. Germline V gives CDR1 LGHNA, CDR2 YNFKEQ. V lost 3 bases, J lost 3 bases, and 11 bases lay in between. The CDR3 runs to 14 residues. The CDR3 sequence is CASSHRGGDYGYTF. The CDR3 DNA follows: TGTGCCAGCAGCCATAGAGGCGGCGACTATGGCTACACCTTC.

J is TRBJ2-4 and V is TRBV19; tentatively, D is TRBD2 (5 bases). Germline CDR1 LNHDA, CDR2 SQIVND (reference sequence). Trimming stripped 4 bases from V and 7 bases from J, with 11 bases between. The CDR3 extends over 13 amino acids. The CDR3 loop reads CASSTGSWNIQYF. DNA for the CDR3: TGTGCCAGTAGTACGGGATCTTGGAACATTCAGTACTTC. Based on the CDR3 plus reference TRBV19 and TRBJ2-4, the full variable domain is DGGITQSPKYLFRKEGQNVTLSCEQNLNHDAMYWYRQDPGQGLRLIYYSQIVNDFQKGDIAEGYSVSREKKESFPLTVTSAQKNPTAFYLCASSTGSWNIQYFGAGTRLSVL.

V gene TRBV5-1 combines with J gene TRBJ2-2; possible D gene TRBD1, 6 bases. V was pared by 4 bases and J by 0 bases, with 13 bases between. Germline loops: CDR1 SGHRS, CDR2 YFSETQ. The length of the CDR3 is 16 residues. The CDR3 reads CASSLTGRPNTGELFF. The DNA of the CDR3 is TGCGCCAGCAGCCTTACAGGGAGACCGAACACCGGGGAGCTGTTTTTT.

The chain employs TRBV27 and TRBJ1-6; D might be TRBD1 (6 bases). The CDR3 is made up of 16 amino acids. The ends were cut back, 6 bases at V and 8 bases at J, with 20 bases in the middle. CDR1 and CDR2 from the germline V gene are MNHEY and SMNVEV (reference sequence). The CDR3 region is CASRPHRALDHSPLHF. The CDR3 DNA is TGTGCCAGCAGACCCCACAGGGCCCTGGATCATTCACCCCTCCACTTT.

The CDR3 protein is CASSLARVDTQYF. The CDR3 coding sequence is TGTGCCAGCAGCTTAGCGCGGGTGGATACGCAGTATTTT. V and J are TRBV7-9 and TRBJ2-3, with TRBD2 as a possible D gene (5 bases). The V end lost 0 bases, the J end lost 6 bases, and 7 bases lay between the germline ends. CDR1 and CDR2 from the germline V gene are SEHNR and FQNEAQ (reference sequence). This CDR3 has 13 residues.

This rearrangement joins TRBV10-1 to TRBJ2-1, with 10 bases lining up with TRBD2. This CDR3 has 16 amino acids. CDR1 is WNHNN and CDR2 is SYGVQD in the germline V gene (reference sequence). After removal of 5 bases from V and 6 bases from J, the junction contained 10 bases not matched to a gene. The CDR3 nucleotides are TGCGCCAGCAGTCCGACAATAGCGGGGGGCCCCAATGAGCAGTTCTTC. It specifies CASSPTIAGGPNEQFF.

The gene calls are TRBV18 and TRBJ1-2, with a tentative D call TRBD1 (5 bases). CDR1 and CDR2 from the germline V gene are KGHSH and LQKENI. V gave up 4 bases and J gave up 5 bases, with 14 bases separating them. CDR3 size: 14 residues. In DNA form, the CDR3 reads TGTGCCAGCTCACAGATGGGGGGTCCTTATGGCTACACCTTC. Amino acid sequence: CASSQMGGPYGYTF. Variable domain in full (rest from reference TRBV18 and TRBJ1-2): NAGVMQNPRHLVRRRGQEARLRCSPMKGHSHVYWYRQLPEEGLKFMVYLQKENIIDESGMPKERFSAEFPKEGPSILRIQQVVRGDSAAYFCASSQMGGPYGYTFGSGTRLTVV.

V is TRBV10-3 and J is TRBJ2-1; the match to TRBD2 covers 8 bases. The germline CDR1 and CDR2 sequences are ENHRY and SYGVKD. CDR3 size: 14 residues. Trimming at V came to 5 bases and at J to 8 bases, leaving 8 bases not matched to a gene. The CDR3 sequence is CAISPGTRSHEQFF. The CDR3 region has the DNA TGTGCCATCAGTCCCGGGACTAGGTCGCATGAGCAGTTCTTC.

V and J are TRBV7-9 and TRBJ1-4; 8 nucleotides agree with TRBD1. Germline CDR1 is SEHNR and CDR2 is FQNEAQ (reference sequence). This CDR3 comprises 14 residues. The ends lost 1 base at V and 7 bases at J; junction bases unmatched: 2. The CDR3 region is CASSLGTGREKLFF. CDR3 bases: TGTGCCAGCAGCTTAGGGACAGGGCGTGAAAAACTGTTTTTT.

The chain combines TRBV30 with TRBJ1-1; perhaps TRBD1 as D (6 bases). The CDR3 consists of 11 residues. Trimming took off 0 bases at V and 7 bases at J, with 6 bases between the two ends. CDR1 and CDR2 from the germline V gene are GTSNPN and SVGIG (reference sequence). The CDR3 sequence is CAWSVQGEAFF. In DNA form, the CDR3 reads TGTGCCTGGAGTGTACAGGGTGAAGCTTTCTTT.

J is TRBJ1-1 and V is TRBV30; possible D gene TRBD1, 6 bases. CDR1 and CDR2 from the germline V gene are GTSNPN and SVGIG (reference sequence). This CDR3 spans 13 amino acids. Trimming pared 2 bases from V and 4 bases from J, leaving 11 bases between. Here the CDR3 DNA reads TGTGCCTGGAGTTTACAGGGTTTCACTGAAGCTTTCTTT. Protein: CAWSLQGFTEAFF.

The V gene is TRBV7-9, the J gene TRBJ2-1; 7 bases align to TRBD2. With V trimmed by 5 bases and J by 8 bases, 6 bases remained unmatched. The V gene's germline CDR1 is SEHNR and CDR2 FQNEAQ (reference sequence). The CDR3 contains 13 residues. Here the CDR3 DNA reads TGTGCCAGCAGCCGACCCCGGGGGGATGAGCAGTTCTTC. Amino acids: CASSRPRGDEQFF.

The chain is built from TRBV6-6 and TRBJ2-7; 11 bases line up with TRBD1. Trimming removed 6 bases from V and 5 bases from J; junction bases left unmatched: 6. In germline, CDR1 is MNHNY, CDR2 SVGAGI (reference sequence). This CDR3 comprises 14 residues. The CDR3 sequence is CASRRDRGRNEQYF. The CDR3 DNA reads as TGTGCCAGCAGAAGGGACAGGGGGAGAAACGAGCAGTACTTC.

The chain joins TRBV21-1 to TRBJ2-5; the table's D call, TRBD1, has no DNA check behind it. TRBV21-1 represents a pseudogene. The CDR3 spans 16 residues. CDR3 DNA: TGTGCCAGCAGCAACGGACAGGGTAGAGGGCAAGAGACCCAGTACTTC. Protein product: CASSNGQGRGQETQYF.

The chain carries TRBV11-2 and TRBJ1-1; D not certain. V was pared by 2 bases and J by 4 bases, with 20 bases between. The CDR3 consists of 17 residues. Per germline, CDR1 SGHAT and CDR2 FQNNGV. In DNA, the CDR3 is TGTGCCAGCAGCTTATTCCTCTCCACGGGGTTCGGCACTGAAGCTTTCTTT. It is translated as CASSLFLSTGFGTEAFF.

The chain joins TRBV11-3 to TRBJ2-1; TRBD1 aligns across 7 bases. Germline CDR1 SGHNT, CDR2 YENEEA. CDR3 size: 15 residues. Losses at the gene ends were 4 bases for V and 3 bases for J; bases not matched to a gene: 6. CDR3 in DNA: TGTGCCAGCAGCTCCCGGGACAGTAGCTACAATGAGCAGTTCTTC. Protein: CASSSRDSSYNEQFF.